This T cell receptor (beta chain) comes out of a study of T cell responses to AZD1222 COVID-19 vaccine. On this clone itself: The target antigen is unknown.

The repertoire was sequenced with immunoSEQ multiplex PCR; TCRdb's copy has only in-frame clones and lacks some. The sample records tens of thousands of clones, about 90% being singletons. Germline assignment: CDR1 MNHEY and CDR2 SVGEGT. CDR3 length: 14 amino acids. J gave up 5 bases and V 4 bases, and 8 bases lay outside the gene matches. Study results and caveats: AZD1222 recipients seropositive at baseline numbered only six or seven. As reported, nearly half of all spike-specific TCRs target variant regions that are unmutated. Recipients of two AZD1222 doses showed rising Spike-specific TCR breadth and depth.

The specimen was peripheral blood, collected on day 0 of AZD1222 vaccination. The source of this sequence is an adult in good health. The chain carries TRBV6-2 or TRBV6-3 and TRBJ2-7; 7 bases are shared with TRBD1. CDR3 sequence reads: CASSSRQGLNEQYF. CDR3 DNA: TGTGCCAGCAGTTCTCGACAGGGCCTAAACGAGCAGTACTTC.